The rows below give T cell receptor beta chains drawn from one sample of a study of cytomegalovirus exposure and HLA in healthy donors. Measured with immunoSEQ multiplex PCR; TCRdb has only the in-frame clones, and not every one. The repertoire includes more than 150,000 clones, 80% to 90% of them detected once, and almost 9.5% sits in the top ten. Material: PBMCs. These receptors were collected from a man between 18 and 35 years old in good health and CMV-seropositive. CDR3s include the opening cysteine and the closing phenylalanine or tryptophan. D genes are given only for firm matches. Where a row states a size, it is once, few, many or the class of an expanded clone; other rows omit it.

14	TRBV5-1	-	TRBJ2-7	TRBD1	TGCGCCAGCAGCTTGGAGGCAGGGGGCCGCGAGCAGTACTTC	CASSLEAGGREQYF
14	TRBV19	-	TRBJ2-7	-	TGTGCCAGTAGTTTAACAGGGTCCTCCTACGAGCAGTACTTC	CASSLTGSSYEQYF
13	TRBV6-4	-	TRBJ2-1	TRBD2	TGTGCCAGCTCAACGGGGGGGGACAATGAGCAGTTCTTC	CASSTGGDNEQFF
16	TRBV27	-	TRBJ1-1	TRBD1	TGTGCCAGCAGTTCGACAGGGGGAACCATGAACACTGAAGCTTTCTTT	CASSSTGGTMNTEAFF
13	TRBV5-4	-	TRBJ1-2	-	TGTGCCAGCAGCCTTATAGGGGGCTATGGCTACACCTTC	CASSLIGGYGYTF
12	TRBV7-2	-	TRBJ2-7	-	TGTGCCAGCAGTAAGACGGGTATGGGGCAGTACTTC	CASSKTGMGQYF
16	TRBV7-9	-	TRBJ2-5	TRBD2	TGTGCCAGCAGCTTTGGAGATAGCGGGGGCCAAGAGACCCAGTACTTC	CASSFGDSGGQETQYF
15	TRBV7-3	-	TRBJ1-2	TRBD1	TGTGCCAGCAGCCCACGGGGACAGCCGACCCATGGCTACACCTTC	CASSPRGQPTHGYTF
15	TRBV5-1	-	TRBJ1-3	-	TGCGCCAGCAGCCTGGAAGAGGGTTCTGGAAACACCATATATTTT	CASSLEEGSGNTIYF
14	TRBV7-9	-	TRBJ2-7	TRBD1	TGTGCCAGCAGCCCCCGGGACAGGGCCTACGAGCAGTACTTC	CASSPRDRAYEQYF
17	TRBV11-2	-	TRBJ1-3	TRBD1	TGTGCCAGCAGCTTTTTAGGGGGACAGCTCTCTGGAAACACCATATATTTT	CASSFLGGQLSGNTIYF
19	TRBV7-5	-	TRBJ1-1	-	TGTGCCAGAAGCTTAAAGAAGACACGGTCTGGGGGAGGGAACACTGAAGCTTTCTTT	CARSLKKTRSGGGNTEAFF
16	TRBV30	-	TRBJ2-7	TRBD1	TGTGCCTGGAGTGGACAGGGCATATCCCTCGGATTCGAGCAGTACTTC	CAWSGQGISLGFEQYF
15	TRBV6-1	-	TRBJ1-2	TRBD1	TGTGCCAGCAGTGAAGATGTGGGACAGGTGGATGGCTACACCTTC	CASSEDVGQVDGYTF
16	TRBV7-2	-	TRBJ2-5	TRBD1	TGTGCCAGCAGCTTAGCGGGGACAGGGTGGGGAGAGACCCAGTACTTC	CASSLAGTGWGETQYF
14	TRBV11-3	-	TRBJ2-2	TRBD2	TGTGCCAGCAGCTTTCTAGCGGGTTCCGGGGAGCTGTTTTTT	CASSFLAGSGELFF
17	TRBV5-1	-	TRBJ2-5	TRBD2	TGCGCCAGCAGCCCCGGAGGGAGAAGCGGGGGGGGAGAGACCCAGTACTTC	CASSPGGRSGGGETQYF
16	TRBV5-4	-	TRBJ1-3	-	TGTGCCAGCAGCCTAAACAGGGATCGCTCTGGAAACACCATATATTTT	CASSLNRDRSGNTIYF
14	TRBV13	-	TRBJ2-5	TRBD1	TGTGCCAGCAGCCCGGGACAGGGCGGAGAGACCCAGTACTTC	CASSPGQGGETQYF
15	TRBV9	-	TRBJ2-1	TRBD2	TGTGCCAGCAGCGTAGGCCCAGGGCGGGGGAATGAGCAGTTCTTC	CASSVGPGRGNEQFF
14	TRBV6-6	once	TRBJ2-7	-	TGTGCCAGCAGTTGGGACGCCACAGGGCTCGAGCAGTACTTC	CASSWDATGLEQYF
17	TRBV5-8	-	TRBJ2-3	TRBD2	TGTGCCAGCAGCTTGGGCGGACTAGCGTCCGACACAGATACGCAGTATTTT	CASSLGGLASDTDTQYF
16	TRBV7-2	-	TRBJ1-6	-	TGTGCCAGCAGCTTACTCCCTCGTGTGGGAGATTCACCCCTCCACTTT	CASSLLPRVGDSPLHF
15	TRBV7-2	-	TRBJ1-1	-	TGTGCCAGCAGCTTAGATCTTTGGGGGCGCACTGAAGCTTTCTTT	CASSLDLWGRTEAFF
14	TRBV29-1	-	TRBJ2-7	-	TGCAGCGTAGAGATCGGGACAAGTACCTACGAGCAGTACTTC	CSVEIGTSTYEQYF
17	TRBV6-1	-	TRBJ2-1	TRBD2	TGTGCCAGCAGTGAATCAGTCGCGGGGGGGCCTTGGGATGAGCAGTTCTTC	CASSESVAGGPWDEQFF
15	TRBV7-9	-	TRBJ2-5	TRBD1	TGTGCCAGCAGCTCGTCGGGACAGGGTGGGGAGACCCAGTACTTC	CASSSSGQGGETQYF
14	TRBV6-1	-	TRBJ2-5	-	TGTGCCAGCAGTAAACCAGGGGCACAAGAGACCCAGTACTTC	CASSKPGAQETQYF
15	TRBV27	-	TRBJ1-6	-	TGTGCCAGCAGTTTAGAGGGGGAGGGTAATTCACCCCTCCACTTT	CASSLEGEGNSPLHF
16	TRBV30	-	TRBJ2-2	TRBD2	TGTGCCTGGGGGCCGATAGCGGGGGCCAACTCCGGGGAGCTGTTTTTT	CAWGPIAGANSGELFF
12	TRBV11-2	-	TRBJ2-5	-	TGTGCCAGCAGCTTCGGCCGCGGGACCCAGTACTTC	CASSFGRGTQYF
14	TRBV4-1	few	TRBJ1-1	TRBD1	TGCGCCAGCAGCTGGCTGACAGGGGCCACTGAAGCTTTCTTT	CASSWLTGATEAFF
14	TRBV9	-	TRBJ1-5	-	TGTGCCAGCAGCGTAGAGGCGGGGAATCAGCCCCAGCATTTT	CASSVEAGNQPQHF
17	TRBV2	-	TRBJ1-2	TRBD1	TGTGCCAGCAGTGAATCTTTGCAGGGGGCATCGGACTATGGCTACACCTTC	CASSESLQGASDYGYTF
15	TRBV6-1	-	TRBJ2-1	TRBD2	TGTGCCAGCAGTGGATTAGCGGGGGGGTGGTATGAGCAGTTCTTC	CASSGLAGGWYEQFF
15	TRBV5-1	-	TRBJ2-7	TRBD1	TGCGCCAGCAGCTTGGATGGACAGGGGGACTACGAGCAGTACTTC	CASSLDGQGDYEQYF
14	TRBV2	-	TRBJ2-7	-	TGTGCCAGCCACGGAGAAATGCAGGGGTACGAGCAGTACTTC	CASHGEMQGYEQYF
13	TRBV25-1	-	TRBJ2-3	-	TGTGCCAGCACCAGGGTTGGCACAGATACGCAGTATTTT	CASTRVGTDTQYF